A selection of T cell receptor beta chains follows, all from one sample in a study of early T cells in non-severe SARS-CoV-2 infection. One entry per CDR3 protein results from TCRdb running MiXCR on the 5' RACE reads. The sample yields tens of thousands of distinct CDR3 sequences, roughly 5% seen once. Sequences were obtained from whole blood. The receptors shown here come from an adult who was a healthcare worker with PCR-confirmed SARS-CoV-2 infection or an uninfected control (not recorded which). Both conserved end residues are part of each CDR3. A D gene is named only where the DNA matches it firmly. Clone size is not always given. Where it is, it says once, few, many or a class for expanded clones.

cdr3_aa: CASSADTEAFF; cdr3_nt: TGTGCCAGCTCAGCCGACACTGAAGCTTTCTTT; d_call: NA; j_call: TRBJ1-1; cdr3_length: 11; v_call: TRBV18; clone_size: few
cdr3_aa: CASSKPKGAAKNIQYF; cdr3_nt: TGTGCCAGTAGCAAACCTAAGGGGGCGGCCAAAAACATTCAGTACTTC; d_call: TRBD1; j_call: TRBJ2-4; cdr3_length: 16; v_call: TRBV19; clone_size: many
cdr3_aa: CASMDPTGGTDTQYF; cdr3_nt: TGTGCCAGCATGGACCCGACTGGTGGCACAGATACGCAGTATTTT; d_call: NA; j_call: TRBJ2-3; cdr3_length: 15; v_call: TRBV2; clone_size: many
cdr3_aa: CASVSSGRASGANVLTF; cdr3_nt: TGTGCCAGCGTCTCTAGCGGGAGGGCCTCTGGGGCCAACGTCCTGACTTTC; d_call: TRBD2; j_call: TRBJ2-6; cdr3_length: 17; v_call: TRBV25-1; clone_size: many
cdr3_aa: CASRDGKVTNEQFF; cdr3_nt: TGTGCCAGCAGGGACGGGAAGGTTACCAATGAGCAGTTCTTC; d_call: NA; j_call: TRBJ2-1; cdr3_length: 14; v_call: TRBV11-1; clone_size: many
cdr3_aa: CSARGRLSNEQFF; cdr3_nt: TGCAGTGCTAGAGGACGGCTTAGCAATGAGCAGTTCTTC; d_call: NA; j_call: TRBJ2-1; cdr3_length: 13; v_call: TRBV20-1; clone_size: few
cdr3_aa: CASSLYSQTTSGPPPFYEQFF; cdr3_nt: TGTGCCAGCAGCCTCTACTCCCAAACAACTTCGGGACCCCCCCCATTCTACGAGCAGTTCTTC; d_call: NA; j_call: TRBJ2-1; cdr3_length: 21; v_call: TRBV21-1; clone_size: many
cdr3_aa: CASSLTSEPTDTQYF; cdr3_nt: TGTGCCAGCAGTCTTACTAGCGAGCCCACAGATACGCAGTATTTT; d_call: TRBD2; j_call: TRBJ2-3; cdr3_length: 15; v_call: TRBV6-4; clone_size: many
cdr3_aa: CASETLAKNIQYF; cdr3_nt: TGTGCCAGCGAGACCTTAGCCAAAAACATTCAGTACTTC; d_call: NA; j_call: TRBJ2-4; cdr3_length: 13; v_call: TRBV28; clone_size: many
cdr3_aa: CASSVSGGSSYEQYF; cdr3_nt: TGTGCCAGCAGCGTTAGCGGGGGTAGCTCCTACGAGCAGTACTTC; d_call: TRBD2; j_call: TRBJ2-7; cdr3_length: 15; v_call: TRBV7-6; clone_size: NA
cdr3_aa: CASSFGETQYF; cdr3_nt: TGTGCCAGCAGCTTTGGGGAGACCCAGTACTTC; d_call: NA; j_call: TRBJ2-5; cdr3_length: 11; v_call: TRBV7-8; clone_size: many
cdr3_aa: CASSSIAGGSTDTQYF; cdr3_nt: TGCGCCAGCAGCTCCATAGCGGGCGGAAGCACAGATACGCAGTATTTT; d_call: TRBD2; j_call: TRBJ2-3; cdr3_length: 16; v_call: TRBV5-1; clone_size: few
cdr3_aa: CASRDRGRGETQYF; cdr3_nt: TGTGCCAGTAGAGACAGGGGGCGAGGGGAGACCCAGTACTTC; d_call: TRBD1; j_call: TRBJ2-5; cdr3_length: 14; v_call: TRBV19; clone_size: many
cdr3_aa: CASCRVKGSEQYF; cdr3_nt: TGTGCCAGCTGCAGGGTAAAGGGATCCGAGCAGTACTTC; d_call: NA; j_call: TRBJ2-7; cdr3_length: 13; v_call: TRBV27; clone_size: many
cdr3_aa: CASSQVVAGGVKETQYF; cdr3_nt: TGCGCCAGCAGCCAGGTGGTAGCGGGAGGGGTGAAGGAGACCCAGTACTTC; d_call: TRBD2; j_call: TRBJ2-5; cdr3_length: 17; v_call: TRBV4-1; clone_size: few
cdr3_aa: CASSLVARTGDNSPLHF; cdr3_nt: TGTGCCAGCAGCTTAGTTGCGCGGACAGGCGATAATTCACCCCTCCACTTT; d_call: TRBD1; j_call: TRBJ1-6; cdr3_length: 17; v_call: TRBV7-6; clone_size: NA
cdr3_aa: CASSLAVVETSLFF; cdr3_nt: TGCGCCAGCAGCTTGGCCGTGGTCGAGACTAGTCTGTTCTTC; d_call: NA; j_call: TRBJ2-1; cdr3_length: 14; v_call: TRBV5-1; clone_size: many
cdr3_aa: CASSEQGAEETQYF; cdr3_nt: TGCGCCAGCAGTGAACAGGGGGCTGAGGAGACCCAGTACTTC; d_call: TRBD1; j_call: TRBJ2-5; cdr3_length: 14; v_call: TRBV10-1; clone_size: many
cdr3_aa: CASRPVSSSYEQYF; cdr3_nt: TGTGCCAGCAGGCCAGTCTCCAGCTCCTACGAGCAGTACTTC; d_call: NA; j_call: TRBJ2-7; cdr3_length: 14; v_call: TRBV25-1; clone_size: many
cdr3_aa: CASSRWESGYEQYF; cdr3_nt: TGTGCCAGCAGCCGTTGGGAGAGCGGGTACGAGCAGTACTTC; d_call: NA; j_call: TRBJ2-7; cdr3_length: 14; v_call: TRBV7-2; clone_size: NA
cdr3_aa: CASSQLAVNTEAFF; cdr3_nt: TGTGCCAGCAGTCAGTTGGCAGTGAACACTGAAGCTTTCTTT; d_call: NA; j_call: TRBJ1-1; cdr3_length: 14; v_call: TRBV2; clone_size: many
cdr3_aa: CASSEGGDRGYTF; cdr3_nt: TGCGCCAGCAGTGAGGGGGGCGATCGTGGCTACACCTTC; d_call: NA; j_call: TRBJ1-2; cdr3_length: 13; v_call: TRBV10-2; clone_size: NA
cdr3_aa: CASSQDGTYTYNEQFF; cdr3_nt: TGTGCCAGCAGCCAAGATGGAACTTATACCTACAATGAGCAGTTCTTC; d_call: NA; j_call: TRBJ2-1; cdr3_length: 16; v_call: TRBV4-2; clone_size: few
cdr3_aa: CSAPDSGTSTDTQYF; cdr3_nt: TGCAGTGCTCCCGATAGCGGGACTAGCACAGATACGCAGTATTTT; d_call: TRBD2; j_call: TRBJ2-3; cdr3_length: 15; v_call: TRBV20-1; clone_size: few
cdr3_aa: CASSLSIGDHEQYF; cdr3_nt: TGTGCCAGCAGTTTGAGTATCGGGGACCACGAGCAGTACTTC; d_call: NA; j_call: TRBJ2-7; cdr3_length: 14; v_call: TRBV28; clone_size: many
cdr3_aa: CASSFATRMNEQYF; cdr3_nt: TGTGCCAGCAGTTTTGCCACTAGGATGAACGAGCAGTACTTC; d_call: NA; j_call: TRBJ2-7; cdr3_length: 14; v_call: TRBV28; clone_size: many
cdr3_aa: CASSPNWGQTYEQYF; cdr3_nt: TGCGCCAGCAGCCCCAATTGGGGACAGACCTACGAGCAGTACTTC; d_call: TRBD1; j_call: TRBJ2-7; cdr3_length: 15; v_call: TRBV5-1; clone_size: NA
cdr3_aa: CASSQVGGITEAFF; cdr3_nt: TGTGCCAGCAGCCAAGTGGGAGGGATAACTGAAGCTTTCTTT; d_call: NA; j_call: TRBJ1-1; cdr3_length: 14; v_call: TRBV3-1; clone_size: many
cdr3_aa: CASRRGGSTGELFF; cdr3_nt: TGTGCCAGCAGGAGAGGGGGGAGCACCGGGGAGCTGTTTTTT; d_call: NA; j_call: TRBJ2-2; cdr3_length: 14; v_call: TRBV6-1; clone_size: many
cdr3_aa: CASSSQVSGDSYEQYF; cdr3_nt: TGTGCCAGCAGCTCCCAGGTTTCCGGGGACTCCTACGAGCAGTACTTC; d_call: NA; j_call: TRBJ2-7; cdr3_length: 16; v_call: TRBV4-2; clone_size: NA
cdr3_aa: CASSRDGISEQYF; cdr3_nt: TGTGCCAGCAGCCGCGACGGAATCTCCGAGCAGTACTTC; d_call: NA; j_call: TRBJ2-7; cdr3_length: 13; v_call: TRBV9; clone_size: many
cdr3_aa: CSVETRTTRDTQYF; cdr3_nt: TGCAGCGTCGAAACCCGGACCACCCGAGATACGCAGTATTTT; d_call: NA; j_call: TRBJ2-3; cdr3_length: 14; v_call: TRBV29-1; clone_size: NA
cdr3_aa: CASSSTSNTADTQYF; cdr3_nt: TGCGCCAGCAGCTCGACTAGCAATACGGCGGATACGCAGTATTTT; d_call: TRBD2; j_call: TRBJ2-3; cdr3_length: 15; v_call: TRBV5-1; clone_size: NA
cdr3_aa: CASSVTAEDTQYF; cdr3_nt: TGTGCCAGCAGTGTAACGGCTGAAGATACGCAGTATTTT; d_call: NA; j_call: TRBJ2-3; cdr3_length: 13; v_call: TRBV6-4; clone_size: many
cdr3_aa: CASSQELAGDEQFF; cdr3_nt: TGTGCCAGCAGCCAAGAACTAGCGGGAGACGAGCAGTTCTTC; d_call: TRBD2; j_call: TRBJ2-1; cdr3_length: 14; v_call: TRBV4-2; clone_size: NA
cdr3_aa: CASSQDRVRDGYEQYF; cdr3_nt: TGTGCCAGCAGCCAAGATAGGGTCAGGGATGGTTACGAGCAGTACTTC; d_call: NA; j_call: TRBJ2-7; cdr3_length: 16; v_call: TRBV3-1; clone_size: NA
cdr3_aa: CASSELVEGAANIQYF; cdr3_nt: TGTGCCAGCAGTGAACTTGTAGAGGGGGCTGCAAACATTCAGTACTTC; d_call: TRBD1; j_call: TRBJ2-4; cdr3_length: 16; v_call: TRBV6-1; clone_size: many
cdr3_aa: CASSAHGGPGDEQFF; cdr3_nt: TGTGCCAGCAGCGCACACGGGGGGCCTGGTGATGAGCAGTTCTTC; d_call: NA; j_call: TRBJ2-1; cdr3_length: 15; v_call: TRBV7-7; clone_size: many
cdr3_aa: CAWSGQGFHYTF; cdr3_nt: TGTGCCTGGAGTGGCCAGGGGTTCCACTACACCTTC; d_call: NA; j_call: TRBJ1-2; cdr3_length: 12; v_call: TRBV30; clone_size: NA
cdr3_aa: CSASSGSSYNEQFF; cdr3_nt: TGCAGTGCTAGTAGCGGGAGTTCCTACAATGAGCAGTTCTTC; d_call: TRBD2; j_call: TRBJ2-1; cdr3_length: 14; v_call: TRBV20-1; clone_size: many
cdr3_aa: CASSETPETQYF; cdr3_nt: TGTGCCAGCAGTGAGACCCCGGAGACCCAGTACTTC; d_call: NA; j_call: TRBJ2-5; cdr3_length: 12; v_call: TRBV2; clone_size: many
cdr3_aa: CASRRTGQETQYF; cdr3_nt: TGTGCCAGCAGGCGGACAGGGCAAGAGACCCAGTACTTC; d_call: TRBD1; j_call: TRBJ2-5; cdr3_length: 13; v_call: TRBV28; clone_size: NA
cdr3_aa: CASSREQGKLFF; cdr3_nt: TGTGCCAGCAGCAGGGAACAAGGGAAACTGTTTTTT; d_call: NA; j_call: TRBJ1-4; cdr3_length: 12; v_call: TRBV7-2; clone_size: many
cdr3_aa: CASIRAGSHGYTF; cdr3_nt: TGTGCCAGCATAAGGGCAGGGTCTCATGGCTACACCTTC; d_call: NA; j_call: TRBJ1-2; cdr3_length: 13; v_call: TRBV6-1; clone_size: few
cdr3_aa: CSVDPGTGGHNEQFF; cdr3_nt: TGCAGCGTTGACCCCGGGACAGGGGGCCACAATGAGCAGTTCTTC; d_call: TRBD1; j_call: TRBJ2-1; cdr3_length: 15; v_call: TRBV29-1; clone_size: many
cdr3_aa: CASNAGTRNTEAFF; cdr3_nt: TGTGCCAGCAACGCCGGGACCCGAAACACTGAAGCTTTCTTT; d_call: NA; j_call: TRBJ1-1; cdr3_length: 14; v_call: TRBV12-3/TRBV12-4; clone_size: many
cdr3_aa: CASSLASGASSSYEQYF; cdr3_nt: TGTGCCAGCAGCTTGGCTAGCGGGGCCAGTAGCTCCTACGAGCAGTACTTC; d_call: TRBD2; j_call: TRBJ2-7; cdr3_length: 17; v_call: TRBV7-2; clone_size: many
cdr3_aa: CASSVPGQGLSRGYTF; cdr3_nt: TGTGCCAGCAGCGTGCCGGGACAGGGACTTTCTCGTGGCTACACCTTC; d_call: TRBD1; j_call: TRBJ1-2; cdr3_length: 16; v_call: TRBV5-5; clone_size: many